The clone carrying this T cell receptor beta chain was observed a single time. The antigen remains undetermined. The sample originates from a study of T cell responses to AZD1222 COVID-19 vaccine. Study conclusions and caveats: Seropositive AZD1222 recipients at baseline numbered only five or six.

Profiling relied on immunoSEQ multiplex PCR, and the TCRdb table lists in-frame clones only, not all of them. The sample contains about 97,000 clones, 80% to 90% of which appear only once. From germline, CDR1 is LGHDT and CDR2 YNNKEL (reference sequence). The junction had 1 base not matched to a gene; V was cut back by 4 bases and J by 4 bases. This CDR3 region has 13 residues. This sequence originates from an adult in good health. The chain is built from TRBV3-1 (or the pseudogene TRBV3-2) and TRBJ2-3; 8 bases map to TRBD2. Source: peripheral blood, taken on day 0 of AZD1222 vaccination. CDR3: CASSLTSADTQYF. DNA of the CDR3: TGTGCCAGCAGCCTGACTAGCGCAGATACGCAGTATTTT.